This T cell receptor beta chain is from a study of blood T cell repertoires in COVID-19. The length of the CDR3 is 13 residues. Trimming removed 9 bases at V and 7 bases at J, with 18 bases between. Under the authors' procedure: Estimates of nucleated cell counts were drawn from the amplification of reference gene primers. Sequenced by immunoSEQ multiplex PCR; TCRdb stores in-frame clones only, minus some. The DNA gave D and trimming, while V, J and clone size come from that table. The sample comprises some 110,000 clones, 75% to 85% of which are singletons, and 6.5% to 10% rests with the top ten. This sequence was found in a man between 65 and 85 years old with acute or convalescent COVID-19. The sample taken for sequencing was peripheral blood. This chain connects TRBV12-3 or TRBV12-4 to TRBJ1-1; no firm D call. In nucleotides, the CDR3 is TGTGCCAGTCAGAAGCCCAGCCGGGGTGAAGCTTTCTTT. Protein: CASQKPSRGEAFF.